Below, 22 T cell receptor beta chains from the same sample are listed, as sequenced in a study of sequential checkpoint blockade in melanoma. This sample's treatment: randomized to nivolumab then ipilimumab (arm A) or the reverse (arm B). TCRdb's table, derived via immunoSEQ multiplex PCR, lists solely in-frame clones and lacks some. The data show some 5,700 clones, 20% to 30% seen once. The sample in question was tumor tissue (inferred from file names), obtained from a patient given nivolumab and ipilimumab in sequence. Receptor source: a human donor with melanoma.

This clone is judged medium-sized (0.01 to 0.1%). This sequence joins TRBV6-8 and TRBJ2-1; a possible D gene is TRBD2 (7 bases). This CDR3 is built from 14 residues. The V and J ends lost 10 bases and 3 bases respectively, with 16 bases between them. Germline V CDR1 and CDR2: MNHGY, SAAAGT. CDR3 bases: TGTGCCATCAGGGAGGGACAAGTCTACAATGAGCAGTTCTTC. This sequence encodes CAIREGQVYNEQFF.

This chain connects TRBV11-3 to TRBJ2-6; D is unclear. Germline CDR1 and CDR2: SGHNT and YENEEA. The CDR3 is 14 amino acids. Trimming shortened V by 6 bases and J by 4 bases, and 10 bases separated the two germline ends. CDR3 loop: CASRPRQGANVLTF. Written as DNA, the CDR3 is TGTGCCAGCAGACCTCGCCAAGGGGCCAACGTCCTGACTTTC. Together with reference TRBV11-3 and TRBJ2-6, the CDR3 gives the full variable domain: EAGVVQSPRYKIIEKKQPVAFWCNPISGHNTLYWYLQNLGQGPELLIRYENEEAVDDSQLPKDRFSAERLKGVDSTLKIQPAELGDSAVYLCASRPRQGANVLTFGAGSRLTVL.

This rearrangement joins TRBV29-1 to TRBJ2-4, with TRBD1 matching over 9 bases. Looked up from germline, CDR1 is SQVTM and CDR2 is ANQGSEA. The CDR3 extends over 12 amino acids. With 7 bases clipped from V and 6 bases from J, the junction kept 4 bases outside the gene matches. The DNA for the CDR3 is TGCAGCGGGGGACAGGGCCCAAACATTCAGTACTTC. Translation gives CSGGQGPNIQYF. The complete variable domain, with remaining parts taken from reference TRBV29-1 and TRBJ2-4, reads SAVISQKPSRDICQRGTSLTIQCQVDSQVTMMFWYRQQPGQSLTLIATANQGSEATYESGFVIDKFPISRPNLTFSTLTVSNMSPEDSSIYLCSGGQGPNIQYFGAGTRLSVL.

The chain combines TRBV19 with TRBJ1-5; 8 nucleotides align to TRBD1. After removal of 7 bases from V and 7 bases from J, the junction contained 15 bases not matched to a gene. The V gene's germline CDR1 is LNHDA and CDR2 SQIVND (reference sequence). The CDR3 spans 16 residues. The CDR3 protein is CASTSYSGQGRQPQHF. The DNA for the CDR3 is TGTGCCAGTACCTCATATTCCGGACAGGGTCGACAGCCCCAGCATTTT.

This clone was seen a few times. CDR3 loop: CASRQGGGGFETQYF. In nucleotides, the CDR3 is TGCGCCAGCAGGCAAGGGGGAGGGGGCTTTGAGACCCAGTACTTC. This sequence joins TRBV1 and TRBJ2-5. TRBV1 is labeled a pseudogene. This CDR3 comprises 15 residues.

Only a few counts were recorded for this clone. CDR3 DNA sequence: TGTGCCAGCAGTTCCCCCCGGACAGCAAACTACGAGCAGTACTTC. Its protein is CASSSPRTANYEQYF. V is TRBV28 and J is TRBJ2-7, with D possibly matching TRBD1 (6 bases). Germline-derived CDR1 and CDR2 are MDHEN and SYDVKM. This CDR3 is built from 15 residues. Deletions cut 4 bases from V and 3 bases from J, with 16 bases between.

This clone occurred a few times. The V call is TRBV6-1, the J call TRBJ2-2, with a tentative D call TRBD2 (7 bases). The CDR3 contains 22 residues. The V gene's germline CDR1 is MNHNS and CDR2 SASEGT. V was pared by 1 base and J by 5 bases, with 32 bases between. CDR3 nucleotide sequence: TGTGCCAGCAGTGAAGGAAGGGGGATCCCGGGACTAAAAGCCCTAAAGACCGGGGAGCTGTTTTTT. It codes for CASSEGRGIPGLKALKTGELFF.

This clone is labeled as medium-sized. The V and J genes are TRBV9 and TRBJ1-6, with 8 bases aligning to TRBD1. CDR1 SGDLS and CDR2 YYNGEE come from the germline V gene. The CDR3 is made up of 18 amino acids. Unmatched junction bases numbered 21, after V lost 4 bases and J lost 12 bases. This CDR3 is CASSRDADRVPGWEPLHF. The CDR3 region has the DNA TGTGCCAGCAGCAGAGACGCGGACAGGGTACCGGGATGGGAACCCCTCCACTTT.

The V gene is TRBV18, the J gene TRBJ2-1; D might be TRBD2 (5 bases). The V gene's germline CDR1 is KGHSH and CDR2 LQKENI. Trimming shortened V by 6 bases and J by 12 bases, and 18 bases separated the two germline ends. This CDR3 is 13 amino acids long. CDR3 DNA sequence: TGTGCCAGCTCCTATCTCACCGGGGATGTGCAGTTCTTC. Translating gives CASSYLTGDVQFF. Drawing the rest from reference TRBV18 and TRBJ2-1, the complete variable domain is NAGVMQNPRHLVRRRGQEARLRCSPMKGHSHVYWYRQLPEEGLKFMVYLQKENIIDESGMPKERFSAEFPKEGPSILRIQQVVRGDSAAYFCASSYLTGDVQFFGPGTRLTVL.

The rearrangement joins TRBV19 to TRBJ2-7, with TRBD1 identical over 9 bases. V dropped 8 bases and J dropped 3; count of bases not matched to a gene: 5. This CDR3 has 13 residues. Germline values: CDR1 LNHDA, CDR2 SQIVND (reference sequence). The CDR3 nucleotides read TGTGCCAGTGGACAGGGGAGCCACTACGAGCAGTACTTC. Residues: CASGQGSHYEQYF.

This clone was found a few times. V is TRBV9 and J is TRBJ2-1, with 7 bases that match TRBD1. Trimming cost V 4 bases and J 4 bases; bases outside gene matches: 8. Germline lookup yields CDR1 SGDLS and CDR2 YYNGEE. CDR3 size: 15 residues. The CDR3: CASSTTGASYNEQFF. The CDR3 region has the DNA TGTGCCAGCAGCACTACAGGGGCGTCTTACAATGAGCAGTTCTTC.

The J gene is TRBJ1-1, the V gene TRBV5-1, with D possibly TRBD1 on 5 matching bases. Germline V gives CDR1 SGHRS, CDR2 YFSETQ. The CDR3 consists of 14 residues. Trimming cost V 0 bases and J 4 bases, with 10 bases left between them. CDR3 loop: CASSLVGGSTEAFF. The CDR3, as DNA: TGCGCCAGCAGCTTGGTGGGGGGGTCCACTGAAGCTTTCTTT.

This CDR3 reads CASSQLRAQWETQYF. DNA of the CDR3: TGTGCCAGCAGCCAACTCCGGGCCCAGTGGGAGACCCAGTACTTC. The rearrangement joins TRBV14 to TRBJ2-5; D is uncertain. CDR3 length: 15 amino acids. V was shortened by 2 bases and J by 5 bases, with 15 bases between the two germline ends. Germline-derived CDR1 and CDR2 are SGHDN and FVKESK.

This clone was seen a handful of times. The chain carries TRBV9 and TRBJ2-3, with 7 bases lining up with TRBD2. The CDR3 extends over 17 amino acids. V shed 0 bases and J 4 bases; nucleotides not matched to a gene: 11. Germline CDR1 reads SGDLS; CDR2 reads YYNGEE. CDR3 loop: CASSVGLGEGTADTQYF. As DNA, the CDR3 is TGTGCCAGCAGCGTAGGGCTGGGGGAGGGCACCGCAGATACGCAGTATTTT.

CDR3 nucleotide sequence: TGTGCCAGCTCACTGATGAGCGGCATTACTAATGAAAAACTGTTTTTT. As protein: CASSLMSGITNEKLFF. The chain uses TRBV18 and TRBJ1-4, with no clear D. Looked up from germline, CDR1 is KGHSH and CDR2 is LQKENI. This CDR3 is built from 16 residues. V was shortened by 4 bases and J by 2 bases, with 14 bases between the two germline ends.

The rearrangement joins TRBV10-2 to TRBJ2-5; TRBD2 aligns across 14 bases. Trimming at V came to 6 bases and at J to 5 bases, leaving 11 bases not matched to a gene. This CDR3 is 17 amino acids long. CDR1 is WSHSY and CDR2 is SAAADI in the germline V gene. CDR3 amino acids: CASRLQTSGGAEETQYF. CDR3 nucleotides: TGCGCCAGCAGATTACAGACTAGCGGGGGGGCTGAGGAGACCCAGTACTTC.

This clone is classed as medium-sized. This chain connects TRBV11-3 to TRBJ2-7; maybe TRBD1 (5 bases). Germline CDR1 and CDR2: SGHNT and YENEEA. Trimming left V 0 bases short and J 2 bases short, with 8 bases between. The CDR3 spans 14 residues. The CDR3 reads CASSLDLQAYEQYF. The CDR3 bases are TGTGCCAGCAGCTTAGATCTACAGGCCTACGAGCAGTACTTC.

This clone was detected once. CDR3 bases: TGTGCCACTAAGGCCAGGGGGCAGTGGGCAAACACTGAAGCTTTCTTT. Residues: CATKARGQWANTEAFF. The rearrangement uses TRBV19 and TRBJ1-1; TRBD1 matches at 8 bases. There are 16 residues in the CDR3. CDR1 and CDR2 from the germline V gene are LNHDA and SQIVND (reference sequence). V lost 10 bases to trimming and J lost 2 bases; unmatched junction nucleotides: 15.

This clone was detected many times. The rearrangement uses TRBV11-3 and TRBJ2-1; no definite D call. Germline CDR1 SGHNT, CDR2 YENEEA. The V end was cut by 0 bases, the J end by 3 bases, with 12 bases between. CDR3 size: 16 residues. The DNA for the CDR3 is TGTGCCAGCAGCTTAGAGTCCCAGAGCCGCTACAATGAGCAGTTCTTC. Encoded protein: CASSLESQSRYNEQFF. Using reference TRBV11-3 and TRBJ2-1 for the parts outside the CDR3, the full variable domain is EAGVVQSPRYKIIEKKQPVAFWCNPISGHNTLYWYLQNLGQGPELLIRYENEEAVDDSQLPKDRFSAERLKGVDSTLKIQPAELGDSAVYLCASSLESQSRYNEQFFGPGTRLTVL.

The genes are TRBV29-1 and TRBJ2-5; D might be TRBD1 or TRBD2, each matching 6 bases. V shed 4 bases and J shed 5 bases, with 14 bases lying between them. The CDR3 extends over 13 amino acids. The germline V gene encodes CDR1 SQVTM and CDR2 ANQGSEA. The CDR3 bases are TGCAGCGTTGTTCCCGGGGGCGGTGAGACCCAGTACTTC. Translation gives CSVVPGGGETQYF.

The gene calls are TRBV12-5 and TRBJ1-1; D is undetermined. The CDR3 length is 14 residues. CDR1 and CDR2 (germline): LGHNT, FRNRAP. Here the CDR3 reads CASLGRARNTEAFF. The CDR3 region has the DNA TGTGCCAGCCTTGGGAGGGCGAGGAACACTGAAGCTTTCTTT. Variable domain in full (rest from reference TRBV12-5 and TRBJ1-1): DARVTQTPRHKVTEMGQEVTMRCQPILGHNTVFWYRQTMMQGLELLAYFRNRAPLDDSGMPKDRFSAEMPDATLATLKIQPSEPRDSAVYFCASLGRARNTEAFFGQGTRLTVV.

By sample fraction, this clone is medium-sized (0.01 to 0.1%). The V call is TRBV6-8, the J call TRBJ2-7; 8 positions agree with TRBD2. Germline CDR1 and CDR2: MNHGY and SAAAGT. CDR3 length: 16 amino acids. With V trimmed by 6 bases and J by 2 bases, 12 bases remained unmatched. The CDR3 region has the DNA TGTGCCAGCAGCCCTACCCTCCGACTAGCGACCTACGAGCAGTACTTC. Residues: CASSPTLRLATYEQYF.